Below are 2 T cell receptor beta chains sequenced from a single sample in a study of blood T cell repertoires in COVID-19. Libraries were prepared by immunoSEQ multiplex PCR; TCRdb keeps only in-frame clonotypes and omits some of them. The data contain 250,000 to 350,000 clones, 87% of them singletons. Sequencing was done on a sample of PBMCs or T cells enriched from blood (not recorded which). These receptors were obtained from a woman between 18 and 29 years old who had recovered from COVID-19.

The chain joins TRBV7-2 to TRBJ2-3; 7 bases fit TRBD1. This CDR3 spans 15 amino acids. Trimming took 5 bases from V and 4 from J; bases not matched to a gene: 9. Germline CDR1 SGHTA, CDR2 FQGNSA. CDR3 sequence: CASSKRGDRADTQYF. In DNA form, the CDR3 reads TGTGCCAGCAGCAAAAGAGGGGACAGAGCAGATACGCAGTATTTT.

This rearrangement joins TRBV7-3 to TRBJ2-1; 10 nucleotides agree with TRBD2. The CDR3 extends over 15 amino acids. CDR1 and CDR2 (germline): SGHTA, FQGTGA. V was pared by 2 bases and J by 5 bases, with 3 bases of the junction left unmatched. The CDR3 loop reads CASSLLAGADNEQFF. The CDR3 nucleotides read TGTGCCAGCAGCTTACTAGCGGGGGCCGACAATGAGCAGTTCTTC.